This entry features one T cell receptor (beta chain) sequence. The sample belongs to a study of ipilimumab plus nivolumab after autologous stem cell transplantation. The overall study: Typical patient got 5 or 6 ipilimumab doses and under 10 nivolumab doses (median). DLBCL patients had primary refractory or relapsed disease.

TCRdb's copy holds only in-frame clones and misses some; the assay was immunoSEQ multiplex PCR. The table has around 20,000 clones, nearly 75% seen once. Ipilimumab, 1 mg/kg, started 14 to 28 days after autologous transplant. Through week 26, nivolumab 3 mg/kg IV was given weeks 1, 4, 7, 10, then biweekly. V shed 8 bases and J shed 9 bases, with 23 bases lying between them. CDR1 is ENHRY, CDR2 SYGVKD, per germline. The CDR3 sequence is 15 residues long. J is TRBJ1-5 and V is TRBV10-3, with D tentatively TRBD1 (5 bases). This TCR was recovered from a male donor with diffuse large B-cell lymphoma. This specimen consisted of PBMCs, obtained in a trial of ipilimumab plus nivolumab as post-transplant consolidation. The CDR3 sequence: CAIAPGTPGEWPQHF. As DNA, the CDR3 is TGTGCCATCGCCCCCGGGACGCCTGGGGAATGGCCCCAGCATTTT.